Listed below are T cell receptor beta chains from one sample, sequenced in a study of T cell changes during pregnancy in multiple sclerosis. Libraries were prepared by immunoSEQ multiplex PCR; TCRdb keeps only in-frame clonotypes and omits some of them. Of around 40,000 clones in the sample, approximately 90% were seen once. The material was CD4+ T cells from peripheral blood mononuclear cells, obtained in the first trimester of pregnancy. The receptors shown here come from a female donor in good health, enrolled as a control in a pregnancy study. CDR3s include the opening cysteine and the closing phenylalanine or tryptophan. D genes are given only for firm matches. Size is stated for part of the rows, as once, few or many counts, or as a class when the clone is expanded.

D	size	J	V	DNA	CDR3
.	.	TRBJ1-5	TRBV6-6	TGTGCCATTTCCGATGAAGCGAATCAGCCCCAGCATTTT	CAISDEANQPQHF
TRBD2	.	TRBJ2-7	TRBV19	TGTGCCAGCGGGGGAGCCAGCGGGGGCTCCTACGAGCAGTACTTC	CASGGASGGSYEQYF
TRBD1	.	TRBJ1-5	TRBV5-1	TGCGCCAGCAGCTTGGGGGACAGGGGAAATCAGCCCCAGCATTTT	CASSLGDRGNQPQHF
.	few	TRBJ1-2	TRBV2	TGTGCCAGCAGCGATCTGGCAGGTGTTAACTATGGCTACACCTTC	CASSDLAGVNYGYTF
TRBD1	.	TRBJ1-2	TRBV5-4	TGTGCCAGCAGACGCACAGGGGAGGCGAGCGCTATTAATTATGGCTACACCTTC	CASRRTGEASAINYGYTF
.	.	TRBJ1-2	TRBV4-3	TGCGCCAGCAGCCAAGAGTGGGCAGGGAAGTTAAGTGGTGGCTACACCTTC	CASSQEWAGKLSGGYTF
.	.	TRBJ1-2	TRBV28	TGTGCCAGCAGTTTACGGGTCCCCCCCCACTTC	CASSLRVPPHF
.	few	TRBJ1-1	TRBV30	TGTGCCTGGAGTATTGACAGACTGAACACTGAAGCTTTCTTT	CAWSIDRLNTEAFF
.	.	TRBJ1-6	TRBV2	TGTGCCAGCGGGGAGAACGATTATAATTCACCCCTCCACTTT	CASGENDYNSPLHF
.	.	TRBJ2-3	TRBV7-3	TGTGCCAGCAGTTTGGGGAGCCCCAACACAGATACGCAGTATTTT	CASSLGSPNTDTQYF